This TCR beta chain was obtained from a study of OX40 agonist ivuxolimab in advanced cancers. The table came from immunoSEQ multiplex PCR; TCRdb's copy has only in-frame clones and leaves some out. The repertoire holds about 80,000 clones, with 65% to 90% as singletons. Blood draws occurred at baseline, cycle 4 day 1, and cycle 7 day 1. The sequenced sample was CD4+ or CD8+ T cells sorted from blood, obtained in a trial of the OX40 agonist ivuxolimab. The TCR sequence derives from an adult with an advanced solid tumor such as melanoma, head and neck, liver or kidney cancer.

CDR3 in amino acids: CASRMTAPYNEQFF. The CDR3 nucleotides read TGTGCCAGCAGGATGACTGCCCCCTACAATGAGCAGTTCTTC. V gene TRBV28 combines with J gene TRBJ2-1; D is ambiguous. V dropped 6 bases and J dropped 2 bases, with 11 bases sitting between them. Looked up from germline, CDR1 is MDHEN and CDR2 is SYDVKM. The CDR3 is made up of 14 amino acids.